This T cell receptor beta chain was documented in a study of blood T cell repertoires in COVID-19. On the study more broadly: PBMCs, B-cell-depleted T cells, or T cells were the source of the cDNA or gDNA that made up the material.

There are 14 residues in the CDR3. Between the trimmed V and J ends, which lost 3 bases and 1 base, there was a span of 9 bases. The V gene's germline CDR1 is SEHNR and CDR2 FQNEAQ (reference sequence). In the original workflow: The authors estimated nucleated cell counts from reference gene primer amplification. Profiled with immunoSEQ multiplex PCR; TCRdb holds only in-frame clones, not every one. V and J calls and clone size follow that table, whereas D and trimming were derived from the DNA. The sample comprises about 160,000 clones, around four fifths of which are singletons, and around a fifth rests with the top ten.

The TCR originated in a woman aged 80 or older with acute or convalescent COVID-19. The chain links TRBV7-9 to TRBJ1-1, with unresolved D. Sequenced sample: peripheral blood. CDR3 amino acids: CASSFVAGNTEAFF. The CDR3 DNA follows: TGTGCCAGCAGCTTCGTGGCAGGGAACACTGAAGCTTTCTTT.